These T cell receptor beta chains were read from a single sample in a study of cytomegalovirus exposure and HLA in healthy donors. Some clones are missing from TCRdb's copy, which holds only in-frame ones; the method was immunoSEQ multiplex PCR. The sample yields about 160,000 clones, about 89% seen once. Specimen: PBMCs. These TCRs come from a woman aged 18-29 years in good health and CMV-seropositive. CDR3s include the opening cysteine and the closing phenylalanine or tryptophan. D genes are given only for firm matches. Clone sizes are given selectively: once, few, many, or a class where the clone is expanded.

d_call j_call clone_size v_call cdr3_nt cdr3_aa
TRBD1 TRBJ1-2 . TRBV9 TGTGCCAGCAGCGTAGTTACAGGACAGGGGACGTATGGCTACACCTTC CASSVVTGQGTYGYTF
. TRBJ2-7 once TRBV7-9 TGTGCCAGCAGCCCTATGGGGGGCGAGCAGTACTTC CASSPMGGEQYF
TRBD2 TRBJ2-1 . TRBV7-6 TGTGCCAGCAGCCCCACTAGCGGGCCTCACAATGAGCAGTTCTTC CASSPTSGPHNEQFF
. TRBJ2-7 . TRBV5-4 TGTGCCAGCAGCTTCGGGATTTACGAGCAGTACTTC CASSFGIYEQYF
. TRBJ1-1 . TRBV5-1 TGCGCCAGCAGCTTGGTAACAGGGATCAACACTGAAGCTTTCTTT CASSLVTGINTEAFF
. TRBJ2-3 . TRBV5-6 TGTGCCAGCACCAAAGATACGCAGTATTTT CASTKDTQYF
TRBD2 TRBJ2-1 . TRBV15 TGTGCCACCAGCAGGGGACTAGCGGGAGGGCTCAATGAGCAGTTCTTC CATSRGLAGGLNEQFF
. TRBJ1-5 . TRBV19 TGTGCCAGTAGTATAGCCCGGACAGTCGGCAATCAGCCCCAGCATTTT CASSIARTVGNQPQHF
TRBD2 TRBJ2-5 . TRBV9 TGTGCCAGCAGCGTAGACGCTAGCGGGAGGGGGGGACAAGAGACCCAGTACTTC CASSVDASGRGGQETQYF
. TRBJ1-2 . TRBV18 TGTGCCAGCTCACCAAAACCAGGGCCACCCTATGGCTACACCTTC CASSPKPGPPYGYTF
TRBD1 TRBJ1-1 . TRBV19 TGTGCCAGTACCTACGGACAGGTTGAATCTGAAGCTTTCTTT CASTYGQVESEAFF
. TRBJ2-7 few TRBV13 TGTGCCAGCAGCCACCTAGGATACGAGCAGTACTTC CASSHLGYEQYF
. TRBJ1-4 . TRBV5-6 TGTGCCAGCAGCTTGGGGGCCCAGGGTTGGACTAATGAAAAACTGTTTTTT CASSLGAQGWTNEKLFF
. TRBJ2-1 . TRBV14 TGTGCCAGCAGCCAAGATCTTCCGTTTGCCTACAATGAGCAGTTCTTC CASSQDLPFAYNEQFF
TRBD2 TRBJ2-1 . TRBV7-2 TGTGCCAGCAGCAATAGCGGGGGGGCTTACAATGAGCAGTTCTTC CASSNSGGAYNEQFF
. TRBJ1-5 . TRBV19 TGTGCCAGTAGTGAACAGGGCGGCCAGCCCCAGCATTTT CASSEQGGQPQHF
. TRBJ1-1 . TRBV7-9 TGTGCCAGCAGCATGACAAGATTGAACACTGAAGCTTTCTTT CASSMTRLNTEAFF
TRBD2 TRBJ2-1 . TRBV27 TGTGCCAGCAGTTTGGGGCTAGCGGGACTGTACAATGAGCAGTTCTTC CASSLGLAGLYNEQFF
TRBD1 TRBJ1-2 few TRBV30 TGTGCCTGGAGTGCCGGGACAGGGCGATATGGCTACACCTTC CAWSAGTGRYGYTF
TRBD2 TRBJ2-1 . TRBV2 TGTGCCAGCAGTGAAATAGCGGGGGGCCCCTCGGAGTTCTTC CASSEIAGGPSEFF
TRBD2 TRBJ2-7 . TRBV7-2 TGTGCCAGCAGCTTAATTGGCCCTAGCGGGATGCTCTACGAGCAGTACTTC CASSLIGPSGMLYEQYF
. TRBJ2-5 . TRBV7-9 TGTGCCAGCATCCCCGTGAACAGGGGAGGAGAGACCCAGTACTTC CASIPVNRGGETQYF
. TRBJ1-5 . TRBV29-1 TGCAGCGCCCAGGGAAGCAATCAGCCCCAGCATTTT CSAQGSNQPQHF
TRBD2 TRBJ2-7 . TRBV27 TGTGCCAGCAGTTTGGGGACGGGAGGAACCTACGAGCAGTACTTC CASSLGTGGTYEQYF
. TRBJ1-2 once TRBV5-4 TGTGCCAGCAGCTTTAATAACAGGATTAACTATGGCTACACCTTC CASSFNNRINYGYTF
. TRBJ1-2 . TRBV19 TGTGCCAGTAGTATCTCGGGGGGTGGCTACACCTTC CASSISGGGYTF
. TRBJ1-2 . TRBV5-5 TGTGCCAGCAGCTTGGCAGGGGCCCCTGTCTATGGCTACACCTTC CASSLAGAPVYGYTF
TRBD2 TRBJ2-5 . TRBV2 TGTGCCAGCAGCCATGGACTAGCGGGGCAAGAGACCCAGTACTTC CASSHGLAGQETQYF
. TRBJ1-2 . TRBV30 TGTGCCTGGAGTTTCCAGGGGCCCAACTATGGCTACACCTTC CAWSFQGPNYGYTF
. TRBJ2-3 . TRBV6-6 TGTGCCAGCAGTTACGTTAGGAGAAGCACAGATACGCAGTATTTT CASSYVRRSTDTQYF
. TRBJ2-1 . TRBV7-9 TGTGCCAGCAGCTTCCGCGCGGATGAGCAGTTCTTC CASSFRADEQFF
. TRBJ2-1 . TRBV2 TGTGCCAGCAGGGGCGACCACCAATCCTACAATGAGCAGTTCTTC CASRGDHQSYNEQFF
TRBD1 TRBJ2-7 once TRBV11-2 TGTGCCAGCAGCTTAGATGGGACAGGGGATCCCGAGCAGTACTTC CASSLDGTGDPEQYF
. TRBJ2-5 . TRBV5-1 TGCGCCAGCAGCCCGACTATGCAAGAGACCCAGTACTTC CASSPTMQETQYF
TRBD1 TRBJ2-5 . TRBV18 TGTGCCAGCTCACCAAGCCGGGACAGACAAGAGACCCAGTACTTC CASSPSRDRQETQYF
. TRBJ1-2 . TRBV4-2 TGTGCCAGCAGCCAATGGTCCGCAGCTAACTATGGCTACACCTTC CASSQWSAANYGYTF
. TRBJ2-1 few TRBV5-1 TGCGCCAGCAGCTTGTTCGGTCTAGCGAGCTCCTACAATGAGCAGTTCTTC CASSLFGLASSYNEQFF
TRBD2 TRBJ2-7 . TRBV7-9 TGTGCCAGCAGCCCGGCCGAGGGAGGGGAGAGCGAGCAGTACTTC CASSPAEGGESEQYF
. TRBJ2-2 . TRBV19 TGTGCCAGTCCGCCCCCAGGGAACACCGGGGAGCTGTTTTTT CASPPPGNTGELFF
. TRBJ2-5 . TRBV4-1 TGCGCCAGCAGCAATAGCGTTGAGACCCAGTACTTC CASSNSVETQYF
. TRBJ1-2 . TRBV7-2 TGTGCCAGCAGCTCCCCCCTGGGACATTATGGCTACACCTTC CASSSPLGHYGYTF
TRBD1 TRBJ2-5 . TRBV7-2 TGTGCCAGCAGACCAGGACAGGGGGGTTTTAAGACCCAGTACTTC CASRPGQGGFKTQYF
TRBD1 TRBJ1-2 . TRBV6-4 TGTGCCAGCAGTGACGACAGGGGCTATGGCTACACCTTC CASSDDRGYGYTF
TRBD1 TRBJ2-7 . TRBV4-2 TGTGCCAGCAGCCAAGAGTCCCGGGACAGGGGGCAGAGCGAGCAGTACTTC CASSQESRDRGQSEQYF
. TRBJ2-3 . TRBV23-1 TGCGCCCCTCTGCTCCATCTCCTGCGTACCCCCACAGATACGCAGTATTTT CAPLLHLLRTPTDTQYF